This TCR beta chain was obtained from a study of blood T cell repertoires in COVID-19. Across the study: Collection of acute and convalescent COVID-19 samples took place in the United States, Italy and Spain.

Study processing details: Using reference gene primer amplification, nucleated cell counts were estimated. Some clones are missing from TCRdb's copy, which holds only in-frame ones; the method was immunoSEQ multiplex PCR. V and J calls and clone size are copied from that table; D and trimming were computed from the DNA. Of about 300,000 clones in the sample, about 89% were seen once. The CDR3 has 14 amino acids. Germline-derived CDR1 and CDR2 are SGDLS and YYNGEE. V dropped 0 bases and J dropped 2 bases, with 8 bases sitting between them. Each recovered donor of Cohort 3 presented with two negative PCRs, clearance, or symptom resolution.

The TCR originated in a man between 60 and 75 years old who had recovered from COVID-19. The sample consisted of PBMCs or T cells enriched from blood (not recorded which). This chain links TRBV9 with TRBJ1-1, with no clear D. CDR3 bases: TGTGCCAGCAGCGTAGGCGATTATAACACTGAAGCTTTCTTT. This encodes CASSVGDYNTEAFF.